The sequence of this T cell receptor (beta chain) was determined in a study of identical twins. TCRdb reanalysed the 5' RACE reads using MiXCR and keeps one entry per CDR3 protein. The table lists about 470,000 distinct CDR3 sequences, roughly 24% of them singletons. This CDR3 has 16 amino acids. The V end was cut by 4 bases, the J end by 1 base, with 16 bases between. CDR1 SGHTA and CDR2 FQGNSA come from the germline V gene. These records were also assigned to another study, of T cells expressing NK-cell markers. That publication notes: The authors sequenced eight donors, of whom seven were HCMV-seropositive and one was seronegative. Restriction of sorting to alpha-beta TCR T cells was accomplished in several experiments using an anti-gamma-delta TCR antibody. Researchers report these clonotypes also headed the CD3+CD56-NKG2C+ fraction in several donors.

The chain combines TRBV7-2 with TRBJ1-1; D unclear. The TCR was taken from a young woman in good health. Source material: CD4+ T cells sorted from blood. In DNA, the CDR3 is TGTGCCAGCAGCTCCCCGAGCCTGGCAGAGAACACTGAAGCTTTCTTT. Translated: CASSSPSLAENTEAFF.